This T cell receptor (beta chain) appears in the sequencing data of a study of T cells in Graves' hyperthyroidism and ophthalmopathy. Across 18 months, stable Graves' hyperthyroidism was marked by no progression to ophthalmopathy. Patients aged 18 to 65 had newly diagnosed hyperthyroidism that had lasted under 2 months. A 10 ml volume of fresh peripheral blood provided the PBMCs. Study results and caveats: Blood shared most expanded thyroid clonotypes above 0.001.

Comments on this clonotype: As yet, its antigen is unknown.

There were TCR beta CDR3 regions amplified from RNA transcripts. A set of HTBI primers served as the primers for a first-round RT-PCR of the TCR CDR3. MiXCR was run by TCRdb on the multiplex PCR reads, yielding one entry per CDR3 protein. The data hold more than 550,000 distinct CDR3 sequences, with roughly 17% observed a single time. The V and J ends lost 9 bases and 3 bases respectively, with 15 bases between them. In germline, CDR1 is MDHEN, CDR2 SYDVKM. The CDR3 has 14 amino acids. The clonotype originates from a man aged 45-65 years with Graves' hyperthyroidism. The gene calls are TRBV28 and TRBJ2-1; D tentatively reads TRBD1 or TRBD2 (5 bases each). Material: blood. CDR3 nucleotides: TGTGCCAGGAGGGGAGCAAAAATCTACAATGAGCAGTTCTTC. It translates to CARRGAKIYNEQFF. The complete variable domain, with remaining parts taken from reference TRBV28 and TRBJ2-1, reads DVKVTQSSRYLVKRTGEKVFLECVQDMDHENMFWYRQDPGLGLRLIYFSYDVKMKEKGDIPEGYSVSREKKERFSLILESASTNQTSMYLCARRGAKIYNEQFFGPGTRLTVL.